The present TCR beta chain was sequenced within a study of blood T cell repertoires in COVID-19. Across the study: Sources were T cells, B-cell-depleted T cells, or PBMCs; the material itself was cDNA or gDNA.

Original data processing: Reference gene primers were amplified, and this amplification served to estimate nucleated cell counts. Here immunoSEQ multiplex PCR was the method, and the copy in TCRdb shows in-frame clones only, minus some. V, J and clone size were drawn from that table, and D and trimming were deduced from the DNA. Of some 130,000 clones in the sample, roughly nine tenths are singletons; the top ten hold about 4.6%. V lost 0 bases and J lost 1, with 7 bases in between. The CDR3 extends over 16 amino acids. Germline V lookup: CDR1 LNHNV, CDR2 YYDKDF (reference sequence). Seattle enrolled patients during active infection and tracked them longitudinally.

This TCR came from a man aged 60 to 75 with COVID-19, enrolled during active disease. Material for sequencing was peripheral blood. The chain recombines TRBV15 with TRBJ1-6; D is ambiguous. CDR3 nucleotide sequence: TGTGCCACCAGCAGAGATCGGGTTTCCTATAATTCACCCCTCCACTTT. This codes for CATSRDRVSYNSPLHF.